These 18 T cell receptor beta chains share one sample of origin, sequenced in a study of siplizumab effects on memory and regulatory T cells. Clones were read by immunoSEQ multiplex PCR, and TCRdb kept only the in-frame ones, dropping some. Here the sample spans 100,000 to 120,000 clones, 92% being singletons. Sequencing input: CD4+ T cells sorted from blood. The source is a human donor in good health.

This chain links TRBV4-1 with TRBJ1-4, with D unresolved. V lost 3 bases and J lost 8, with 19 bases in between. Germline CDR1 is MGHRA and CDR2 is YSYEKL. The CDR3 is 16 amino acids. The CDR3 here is CASSQARGRPGEKLFF. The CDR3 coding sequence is TGCGCCAGCAGCCAGGCTAGAGGAAGGCCGGGGGAAAAACTGTTTTTT.

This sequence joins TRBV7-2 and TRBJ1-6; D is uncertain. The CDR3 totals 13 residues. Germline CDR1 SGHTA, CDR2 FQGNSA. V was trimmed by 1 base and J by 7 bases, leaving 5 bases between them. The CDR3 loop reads CASSLESNSPLHF. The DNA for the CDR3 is TGTGCCAGCAGCTTAGAGTCGAATTCACCCCTCCACTTT.

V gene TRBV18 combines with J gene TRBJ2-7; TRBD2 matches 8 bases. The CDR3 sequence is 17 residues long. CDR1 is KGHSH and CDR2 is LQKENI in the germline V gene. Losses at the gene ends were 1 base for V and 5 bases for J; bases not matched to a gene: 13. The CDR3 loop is CASSPRGGRSLGDEQYF. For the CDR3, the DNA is TGTGCCAGCTCACCACGGGGCGGGAGGTCATTGGGGGACGAGCAGTACTTC.

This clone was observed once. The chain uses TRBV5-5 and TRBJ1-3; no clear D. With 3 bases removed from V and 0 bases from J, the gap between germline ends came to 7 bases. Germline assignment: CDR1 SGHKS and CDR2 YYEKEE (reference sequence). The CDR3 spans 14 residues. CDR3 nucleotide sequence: TGTGCCAGCAGCTACTCCTTCTCTGGAAACACCATATATTTT. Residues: CASSYSFSGNTIYF. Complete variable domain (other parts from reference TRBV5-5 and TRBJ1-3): DAGVTQSPTHLIKTRGQQVTLRCSPISGHKSVSWYQQVLGQGPQFIFQYYEKEERGRGNFPDRFSARQFPNYSSELNVNALLLGDSALYLCASSYSFSGNTIYFGEGSWLTVV.

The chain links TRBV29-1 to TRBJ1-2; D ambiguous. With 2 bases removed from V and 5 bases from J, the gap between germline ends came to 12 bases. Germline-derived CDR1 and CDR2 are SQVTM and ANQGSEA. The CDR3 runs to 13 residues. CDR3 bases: TGCAGCGTTGAAAGGGCTGAACTGTATGGCTACACCTTC. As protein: CSVERAELYGYTF.

The CDR3 reads CASSPPRGRGYEQYF. CDR3 DNA sequence: TGTGCCAGCTCACCACCGAGGGGCAGAGGCTACGAGCAGTACTTC. The chain recombines TRBV18 with TRBJ2-7; D may be TRBD1 or TRBD2 (5 bases each). There are 15 residues in the CDR3. Trimming took 0 bases from V and 3 from J, leaving 12 bases between them. From germline, CDR1 is KGHSH and CDR2 LQKENI.

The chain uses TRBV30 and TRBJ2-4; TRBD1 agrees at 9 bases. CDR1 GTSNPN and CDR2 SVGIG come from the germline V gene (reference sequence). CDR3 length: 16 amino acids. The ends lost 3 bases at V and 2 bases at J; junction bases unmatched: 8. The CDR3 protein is CAWRYWTGASKNIQYF. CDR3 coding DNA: TGTGCCTGGAGGTACTGGACAGGGGCATCCAAAAACATTCAGTACTTC.

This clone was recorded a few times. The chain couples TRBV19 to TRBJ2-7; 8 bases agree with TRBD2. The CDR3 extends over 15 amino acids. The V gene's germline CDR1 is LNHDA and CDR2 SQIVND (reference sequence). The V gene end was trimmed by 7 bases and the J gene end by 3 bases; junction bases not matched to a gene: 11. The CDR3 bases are TGTGCCAGTACGGAGGTCAGCGGGGGCAACTACGAGCAGTACTTC. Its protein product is CASTEVSGGNYEQYF.

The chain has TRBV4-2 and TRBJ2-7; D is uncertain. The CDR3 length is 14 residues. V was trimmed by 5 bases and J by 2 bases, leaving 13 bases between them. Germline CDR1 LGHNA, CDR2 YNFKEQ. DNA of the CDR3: TGTGCCAGCAGCATGCGATCGCCCCCCTACGAGCAGTACTTC. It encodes CASSMRSPPYEQYF.

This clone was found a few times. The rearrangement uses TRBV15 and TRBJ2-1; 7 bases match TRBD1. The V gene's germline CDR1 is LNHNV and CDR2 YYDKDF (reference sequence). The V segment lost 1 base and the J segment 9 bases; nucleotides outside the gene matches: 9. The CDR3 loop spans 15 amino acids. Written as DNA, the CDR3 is TGTGCCACCAGCAGAGGAAGGGGGCACCGTGGTGAGCAGTTCTTC. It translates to CATSRGRGHRGEQFF.

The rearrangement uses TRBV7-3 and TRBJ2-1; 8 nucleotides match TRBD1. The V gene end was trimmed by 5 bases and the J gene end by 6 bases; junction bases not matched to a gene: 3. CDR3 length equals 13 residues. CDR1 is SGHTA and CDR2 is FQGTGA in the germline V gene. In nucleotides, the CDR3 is TGTGCCAGCAGCCGGACAGGGCCCAATGAGCAGTTCTTC. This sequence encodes CASSRTGPNEQFF. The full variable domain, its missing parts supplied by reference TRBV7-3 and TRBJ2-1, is GAGVSQTPSNKVTEKGKYVELRCDPISGHTALYWYRQSLGQGPEFLIYFQGTGAADDSGLPNDRFFAVRPEGSVSTLKIQRTERGDSAVYLCASSRTGPNEQFFGPGTRLTVL.

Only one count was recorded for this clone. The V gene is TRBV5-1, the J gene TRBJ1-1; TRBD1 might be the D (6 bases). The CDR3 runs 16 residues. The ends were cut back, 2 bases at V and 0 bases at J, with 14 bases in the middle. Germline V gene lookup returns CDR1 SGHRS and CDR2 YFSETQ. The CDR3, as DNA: TGCGCCAGCAGCTTAGGGCCGACAGGAGTGAACACTGAAGCTTTCTTT. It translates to CASSLGPTGVNTEAFF.

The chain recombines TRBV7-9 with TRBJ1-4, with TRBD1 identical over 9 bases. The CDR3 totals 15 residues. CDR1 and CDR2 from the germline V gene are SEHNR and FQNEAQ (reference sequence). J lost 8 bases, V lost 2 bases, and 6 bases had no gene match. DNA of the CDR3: TGTGCCAGCAGCTTAACAGGGGGCGCAAGGGAAAAACTGTTTTTT. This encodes CASSLTGGAREKLFF.

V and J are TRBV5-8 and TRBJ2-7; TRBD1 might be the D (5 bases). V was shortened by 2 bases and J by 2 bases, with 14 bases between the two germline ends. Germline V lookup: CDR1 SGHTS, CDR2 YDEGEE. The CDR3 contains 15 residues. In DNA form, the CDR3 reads TGTGCCAGCAGCTTAACCTGGCCAGGGACCTACGAGCAGTACTTC. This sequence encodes CASSLTWPGTYEQYF. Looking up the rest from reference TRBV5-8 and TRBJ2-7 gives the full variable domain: EAGVTQSPTHLIKTRGQQATLRCSPISGHTSVYWYQQALGLGLQFLLWYDEGEERNRGNFPPRFSGRQFPNYSSELNVNALELEDSALYLCASSLTWPGTYEQYFGPGTRLTVT.

CDR3 in amino acids: CASRSEGGRDSPLHF. The CDR3 bases are TGTGCCAGCAGATCGGAGGGGGGGCGGGATTCACCCCTCCACTTT. The chain has TRBV6-6 and TRBJ1-6; D might be TRBD1 (6 bases). Trimming left V 6 bases short and J 8 bases short, with 17 bases between. There are 15 residues in the CDR3. The germline gives CDR1 MNHNY, CDR2 SVGAGI (reference sequence).

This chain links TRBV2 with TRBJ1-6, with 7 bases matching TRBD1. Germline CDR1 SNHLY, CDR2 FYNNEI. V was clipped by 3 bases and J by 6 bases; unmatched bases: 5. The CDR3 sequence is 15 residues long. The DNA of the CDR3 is TGTGCCAGCAGTGAGGCGGGACAGCCTAATTCACCCCTCCACTTT. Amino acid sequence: CASSEAGQPNSPLHF.

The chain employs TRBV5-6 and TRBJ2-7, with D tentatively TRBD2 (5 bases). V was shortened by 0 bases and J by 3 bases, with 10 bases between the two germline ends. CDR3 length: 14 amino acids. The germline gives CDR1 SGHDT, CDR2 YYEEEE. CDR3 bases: TGTGCCAGCAGCTTGGGTCAGAGGGTCTACGAGCAGTACTTC. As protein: CASSLGQRVYEQYF.

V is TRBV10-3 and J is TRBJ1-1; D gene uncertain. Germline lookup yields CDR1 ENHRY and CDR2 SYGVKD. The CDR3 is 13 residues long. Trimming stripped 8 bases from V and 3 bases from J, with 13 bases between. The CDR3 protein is CAISKKEDTEAFF. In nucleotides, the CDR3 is TGTGCCATCTCGAAGAAAGAGGACACTGAAGCTTTCTTT.